The 9 T cell receptor beta chains below all came from one sample that was sequenced in a study of cytomegalovirus exposure and HLA in healthy donors. The PCR had 60 Vbeta and 13 Jbeta primers. Assay used: immunoSEQ multiplex PCR; TCRdb lists only in-frame clones, some missing. The data contain around 190,000 clones, over 70% of them singletons. Input material: PBMCs. These receptors originate from a man in his forties or fifties in good health and CMV-seronegative.

J is TRBJ1-5 and V is TRBV19, with 8 bases identical to TRBD1. CDR3 length: 15 amino acids. Germline V gene data show CDR1 as LNHDA and CDR2 as SQIVND (reference sequence). V lost 4 bases, J lost 7 bases, and 9 bases stayed unmatched. CDR3 sequence reads: CASSTPGQVWQPQHF. CDR3 in DNA: TGTGCCAGTAGTACGCCGGGACAGGTCTGGCAGCCCCAGCATTTT.

In its sample, this clone was seen once. J is TRBJ2-5 and V is TRBV18, with 7 positions matching TRBD1. The CDR3 totals 15 residues. Germline values: CDR1 KGHSH, CDR2 LQKENI. After removal of 6 bases from V and 0 bases from J, the junction contained 7 bases not matched to a gene. The CDR3, as DNA: TGTGCCAGCTCCCCGGGACAGACCAACCAAGAGACCCAGTACTTC. It specifies CASSPGQTNQETQYF. Based on the CDR3 plus reference TRBV18 and TRBJ2-5, the full variable domain is NAGVMQNPRHLVRRRGQEARLRCSPMKGHSHVYWYRQLPEEGLKFMVYLQKENIIDESGMPKERFSAEFPKEGPSILRIQQVVRGDSAAYFCASSPGQTNQETQYFGPGTRLLVL.

This clone was seen only a few times. The chain links TRBV29-1 to TRBJ2-1; D is possibly TRBD2 (6 bases). The CDR3 has 11 amino acids. CDR1 and CDR2 from the germline V gene are SQVTM and ANQGSEA. Trimming removed 7 bases from V and 5 bases from J, with 9 bases in between. The CDR3 protein is CSGGVNNEQFF. The CDR3 DNA sequence: TGCAGCGGGGGGGTTAACAATGAGCAGTTCTTC.

The V call is TRBV7-6, the J call TRBJ2-1; perhaps TRBD1 as D (5 bases). V was shortened by 5 bases and J by 9 bases, with 8 bases between the two germline ends. The CDR3 is 11 residues long. CDR1 is SGHVS, CDR2 FNYEAQ, per germline. The CDR3 region has the DNA TGTGCCAGCAGCCTTCAGGGTGAGCAGTTCTTC. This gives the protein CASSLQGEQFF.

The sample holds one count of this clone. The V call is TRBV9, the J call TRBJ1-1; 7 bases match TRBD1. This CDR3 contains 15 residues. With 4 bases clipped from V and 2 bases from J, the junction kept 8 bases outside the gene matches. The V gene's germline CDR1 is SGDLS and CDR2 YYNGEE. In DNA, the CDR3 is TGTGCCAGCAGCACCCCGACAGGGACAAACACTGAAGCTTTCTTT. Translated, it gives CASSTPTGTNTEAFF.

This chain links TRBV9 with TRBJ2-1, with 9 bases fitting TRBD2. The CDR3 loop spans 15 amino acids. V shed 3 bases and J 4 bases; nucleotides not matched to a gene: 5. In germline, CDR1 is SGDLS, CDR2 YYNGEE. The CDR3 here is CASSGGSGGYNEQFF. For the CDR3, the DNA is TGTGCCAGCAGCGGGGGTAGCGGGGGTTACAATGAGCAGTTCTTC.

CDR3 coding DNA: TGTGCCAGCAGCTTGAGCGGGGGAGCAAACAATGAGCAGTTCTTC. Translating gives CASSLSGGANNEQFF. This chain joins TRBV11-2 and TRBJ2-1, with 8 nucleotides matching TRBD2. Trimming at V came to 3 bases and at J to 5 bases, leaving 6 bases not matched to a gene. Germline CDR1 reads SGHAT; CDR2 reads FQNNGV. The length of the CDR3 is 15 residues.

V gene TRBV27 combines with J gene TRBJ1-2, with 9 positions matching TRBD1. The CDR3 has 15 amino acids. Germline trimming cut 8 bases from V and 2 bases from J; bases unmatched to any gene: 9. Germline V gene lookup returns CDR1 MNHEY and CDR2 SMNVEV (reference sequence). The CDR3 DNA sequence: TGTGCCAGCCAACCCCAAGGACAGGGGAACTATGGCTACACCTTC. This encodes CASQPQGQGNYGYTF.

V and J are TRBV19 and TRBJ1-1, with 8 bases lining up with TRBD1. Losses at the gene ends were 6 bases for V and 4 bases for J; bases not matched to a gene: 10. The CDR3 spans 15 residues. In germline, CDR1 is LNHDA, CDR2 SQIVND (reference sequence). The CDR3 region is CASSFAGGTGTEAFF. The CDR3 bases are TGTGCCAGTAGCTTCGCAGGGGGCACAGGCACTGAAGCTTTCTTT.